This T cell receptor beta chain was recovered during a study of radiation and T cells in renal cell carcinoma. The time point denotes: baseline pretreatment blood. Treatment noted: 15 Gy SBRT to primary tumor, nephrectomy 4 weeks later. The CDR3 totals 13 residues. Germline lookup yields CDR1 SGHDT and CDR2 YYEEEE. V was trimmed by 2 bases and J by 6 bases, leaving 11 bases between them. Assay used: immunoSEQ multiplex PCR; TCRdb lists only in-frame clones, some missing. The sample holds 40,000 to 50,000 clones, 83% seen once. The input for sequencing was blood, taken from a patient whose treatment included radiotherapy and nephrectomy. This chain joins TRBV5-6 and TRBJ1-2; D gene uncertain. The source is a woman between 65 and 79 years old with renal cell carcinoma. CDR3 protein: CASSFTGANGYTF. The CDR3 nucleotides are TGTGCCAGCAGCTTCACGGGAGCGAATGGCTACACCTTC.